The clone carrying this T cell receptor (beta chain) was counted once. The source of the sample is a study of OX40 agonist ivuxolimab in advanced cancers. TCRdb's table, derived via immunoSEQ multiplex PCR, lists solely in-frame clones and lacks some. The sample lists 68,000 or so clones; more than 75% were seen once. The CDR3 extends over 18 amino acids. V was clipped by 5 bases and J by 0 bases, with 20 bases between them. CDR1 is SGHVS, CDR2 FQNEAQ, per germline. The starting material was CD4+ or CD8+ T cells sorted from blood, obtained in a trial of the OX40 agonist ivuxolimab. The source of this sequence is an adult with an advanced solid tumor such as melanoma, head and neck, liver or kidney cancer. This chain links TRBV7-8 with TRBJ1-5; D is undetermined. CDR3 in DNA: TGTGCCAGCAGCAACGAACCCCCGGGGTTTTCTAGCAATCAGCCCCAGCATTTT. Its translation is CASSNEPPGFSSNQPQHF.